The rows below give T cell receptor beta chains drawn from one sample of a study of blood T cell repertoires in COVID-19. Measured with immunoSEQ multiplex PCR; TCRdb has only the in-frame clones, and not every one. The data contain roughly 360,000 clones, roughly 80% of them singletons. The sequenced material came from peripheral blood. The receptors here all came from a human donor with acute or convalescent COVID-19. The donor label of this sample is uncertain. Each CDR3 is given with its conserved first and last residue. Fields, in order: D gene, J gene, V gene, CDR3 protein. A D gene is named only where the DNA matches it firmly.

d_call: TRBD1
j_call: TRBJ2-1
v_call: TRBV5-4
cdr3_aa: CASSPTPGQAPVF

d_call: NA
j_call: TRBJ2-1
v_call: TRBV11-3
cdr3_aa: CASSLGRGEQFF

d_call: NA
j_call: TRBJ1-2
v_call: TRBV3-1/TRBV3-2
cdr3_aa: CASSQDWGVNYGYTF

d_call: TRBD1
j_call: TRBJ1-5
v_call: TRBV5-8
cdr3_aa: CASSLDRGGIQPQHF

d_call: NA
j_call: TRBJ2-7
v_call: TRBV11-2
cdr3_aa: CASSFRLGRSAYEQYF

d_call: NA
j_call: TRBJ1-4
v_call: TRBV13
cdr3_aa: CASSLRRLDEKLFF

d_call: TRBD1
j_call: TRBJ1-2
v_call: TRBV19
cdr3_aa: CASSMIGQVVIEGYGYTF

d_call: NA
j_call: TRBJ2-5
v_call: TRBV13
cdr3_aa: CASSPRTAGETQYF

d_call: NA
j_call: TRBJ2-1
v_call: TRBV19
cdr3_aa: CASSIDLYRVYNEQFF

d_call: NA
j_call: TRBJ1-2
v_call: TRBV10-2
cdr3_aa: CASSEAGWGHGYTF

d_call: TRBD2
j_call: TRBJ2-7
v_call: TRBV18
cdr3_aa: CASSTKAPSGRGINEQYF

d_call: NA
j_call: TRBJ2-7
v_call: TRBV3-1/TRBV3-2
cdr3_aa: CASSPPGGFSEQYF

d_call: TRBD2
j_call: TRBJ2-2
v_call: TRBV7-2
cdr3_aa: CASSVTSGVQTGELFF

d_call: TRBD1
j_call: TRBJ2-7
v_call: TRBV29-1
cdr3_aa: CSVEDPRGISYEQYF

d_call: TRBD1
j_call: TRBJ1-2
v_call: TRBV10-3
cdr3_aa: CAISEGGPGQGGYTF

d_call: NA
j_call: TRBJ2-7
v_call: TRBV18
cdr3_aa: CASSRYGTGEQYF

d_call: NA
j_call: TRBJ2-7
v_call: TRBV5-5
cdr3_aa: CASSFYYTGSGNYEQYF